This is a list of T cell receptor beta chains from one sample in a study of OX40 agonist ivuxolimab in advanced cancers. Some clones are missing from TCRdb's copy, which holds only in-frame ones; the method was immunoSEQ multiplex PCR. The sample holds 40,000 to 50,000 clones, 88% seen once. Sequenced material: CD4+ or CD8+ T cells sorted from blood, taken in a trial of the OX40 agonist ivuxolimab. The receptors come from an adult with an advanced solid tumor such as melanoma, head and neck, liver or kidney cancer. The CDR3 runs from the conserved cysteine through the conserved F or W. A D gene is named only where the DNA matches it firmly. Not every row has a clone size; where given, it reads once, few, many or a size class.

d_call	clone_size	v_call	j_call	cdr3_aa	cdr3_nt
TRBD1	-	TRBV2	TRBJ2-3	CASSTGQGVFDTQYF	TGTGCCAGCAGTACGGGACAGGGGGTCTTCGATACGCAGTATTTT
TRBD1	-	TRBV18	TRBJ2-7	CASSPGTGTKYEQYF	TGTGCCAGCTCACCAGGGACAGGGACCAAGTACGAGCAGTACTTC
-	-	TRBV29-1	TRBJ2-7	CSVIQGYEQYF	TGCAGCGTTATACAGGGTTACGAGCAGTACTTC
TRBD1	-	TRBV28	TRBJ1-4	CASNLQGDAEKLFF	TGTGCCAGCAACCTTCAGGGGGATGCGGAAAAACTGTTTTTT
-	-	TRBV11-2	TRBJ1-6	CASSLTHSYSPLHF	TGTGCCAGCAGTTTGACCCACTCGTATTCACCCCTCCACTTT
-	-	TRBV11-2	TRBJ2-3	CATRESATSTDTQYF	TGTGCCACCCGTGAAAGCGCGACTAGCACAGATACGCAGTATTTT
-	-	TRBV21-1	TRBJ1-5	CASSKGQGINQPQHF	TGTGCCAGCAGCAAAGGTCAGGGAATCAATCAGCCCCAGCATTTT
-	few	TRBV4-1	TRBJ1-1	CASSHTWGGGTEAFF	TGCGCCAGCAGCCATACCTGGGGGGGCGGCACTGAAGCTTTCTTT
-	-	TRBV18	TRBJ1-1	CASRKRDGNTEAFF	TGTGCCAGCCGCAAGAGGGACGGGAACACTGAAGCTTTCTTT
-	-	TRBV6-1	TRBJ1-5	CASSEEGRSGQPQHF	TGTGCCAGCAGTGAAGAAGGAAGATCGGGGCAGCCCCAGCATTTT
-	-	TRBV7-9	TRBJ2-1	CASRSDEGLELF	TGTGCCAGCAGGTCTGACGAGGGTCTGGAGCTCTTC
-	-	TRBV11-3	TRBJ2-7	CASSLDLGTGRYEQYF	TGTGCCAGCAGCTTAGATCTCGGGACGGGGCGATACGAGCAGTACTTC
-	-	TRBV6-1	TRBJ2-7	CASSTSGYEQYF	TGTGCCAGCAGTACGAGCGGTTACGAGCAGTACTTC
-	-	TRBV9	TRBJ2-5	CASSVGYGGGQETQYF	TGTGCCAGCAGCGTAGGTTACGGGGGCGGGCAAGAGACCCAGTACTTC
TRBD2	-	TRBV7-8	TRBJ2-7	CASSLLAGASYEQYF	TGTGCCAGCAGCTTACTAGCGGGAGCTTCCTACGAGCAGTACTTC
TRBD2	-	TRBV28	TRBJ2-3	CASSPPSGLTDTQYF	TGTGCCAGCAGCCCCCCTAGCGGACTCACAGATACGCAGTATTTT
-	-	TRBV18	TRBJ1-1	CASSPGAGVTEAFF	TGTGCCAGCTCACCCGGAGCAGGGGTGACTGAAGCTTTCTTT
TRBD1	few	TRBV4-1	TRBJ2-4	CASSQDLSLGQVGIIQYF	TGCGCCAGCAGCCAAGATTTATCGTTGGGACAGGTGGGGATCATTCAGTACTTC
TRBD1	-	TRBV5-6	TRBJ1-2	CASSTYPGQGYTF	TGTGCCAGCAGCACCTATCCGGGACAGGGCTACACCTTC
-	-	TRBV18	TRBJ2-5	CASSQGRQETQYF	TGTGCCAGCTCACAGGGACGCCAAGAGACCCAGTACTTC
TRBD2	-	TRBV9	TRBJ2-7	CASSPRVGGGYEQYF	TGTGCCAGCAGCCCCCGGGTCGGCGGGGGCTACGAGCAGTACTTC
TRBD1	-	TRBV11-3	TRBJ2-5	CASRTGGRETQYF	TGTGCCAGCAGAACAGGGGGCCGGGAGACCCAGTACTTC
-	once	TRBV5-3	TRBJ2-7	CARSCPEQYF	TGTGCCAGAAGCTGTCCCGAGCAGTACTTC
TRBD1	-	TRBV5-1	TRBJ1-2	CASTIPTGTGGRLYTF	TGCGCCAGCACCATACCAACCGGGACAGGGGGAAGACTGTACACCTTC
-	once	TRBV5-1	TRBJ2-3	CASSFFSSTDTQYF	TGCGCCAGCAGCTTCTTCAGTAGCACAGATACGCAGTATTTT
TRBD2	-	TRBV28	TRBJ2-5	CASSPGTSLETQYF	TGTGCCAGCAGTCCGGGGACTAGCTTGGAGACCCAGTACTTC
-	-	TRBV5-4	TRBJ1-1	CASSLVGKTEAFF	TGTGCCAGCAGCTTGGTAGGGAAGACTGAAGCTTTCTTT
-	once	TRBV28	TRBJ2-3	CASSRIDTQYF	TGTGCCAGCAGTCGAATAGATACGCAGTATTTT
-	-	TRBV28	TRBJ1-1	CASSADPLGAFF	TGTGCCAGCAGCGCAGACCCTCTAGGAGCTTTCTTT
TRBD1	few	TRBV6-5	TRBJ1-2	CASSRDRHGYTF	TGTGCCAGCAGTCGGGACAGGCATGGCTACACCTTC
TRBD2	-	TRBV5-4	TRBJ2-5	CASSLLAGGEETQYF	TGTGCCAGCAGCTTGCTAGCGGGGGGCGAGGAGACCCAGTACTTC
TRBD2	-	TRBV7-8	TRBJ2-5	CASSLAGGATETQYF	TGTGCCAGCAGCTTAGCCGGGGGGGCAACGGAGACCCAGTACTTC
-	-	TRBV4-1	TRBJ2-5	CASSQREQGVGETQYF	TGCGCCAGCAGCCAAAGAGAACAGGGTGTAGGGGAGACCCAGTACTTC
-	-	TRBV7-8	TRBJ1-1	CASTLEVNTEAFF	TGTGCCAGCACCCTTGAGGTGAACACTGAAGCTTTCTTT
TRBD1	-	TRBV5-1	TRBJ2-5	CASSSSPTGGLRETQYF	TGCGCCAGCAGCTCCTCGCCAACAGGGGGTCTACGCGAGACCCAGTACTTC
-	-	TRBV5-1	TRBJ1-5	CASSLWPDKDQPQHF	TGCGCCAGCAGCTTGTGGCCGGACAAAGATCAGCCCCAGCATTTT
-	once	TRBV28	TRBJ2-7	CASSLLATPYEQYF	TGTGCCAGCAGTTTATTAGCGACTCCCTACGAGCAGTACTTC
-	-	TRBV2	TRBJ2-3	CASRRSISTDTQYF	TGTGCCAGCAGGAGGAGCATCAGCACAGATACGCAGTATTTT